These 20 T cell receptor beta chains were sequenced from one sample in a study of control samples from healthy donors and cancer patients. The assay was immunoSEQ multiplex PCR, and TCRdb's table has in-frame clones only and misses some. The sample carries 150,000 or so clones, around 93% recorded once. The sample consisted of blood. These receptors all stem from a woman in her sixties or seventies in good health.

The chain employs TRBV10-3 and TRBJ1-1; TRBD1 matches 7 bases. The CDR3 covers 13 residues. Germline CDR1 reads ENHRY; CDR2 reads SYGVKD. Trimming removed 4 bases from V and 7 bases from J; junction bases left unmatched: 6. This CDR3 reads CAISAGTEIEAFF. The CDR3 DNA reads TGTGCCATCAGTGCCGGGACAGAGATTGAAGCTTTCTTT.

This clone was observed once. The chain couples TRBV5-4 to TRBJ1-1; maybe TRBD1 (5 bases). Trimming took 5 bases from V and 6 from J, leaving 17 bases between them. The germline V gene encodes CDR1 SGHNT and CDR2 YYREEE (reference sequence). The CDR3 runs 14 residues. In DNA, the CDR3 is TGTGCCAGCAGAGGCGAGGGGCTAGTCGCTGAAGCTTTCTTT. This gives the protein CASRGEGLVAEAFF.

V is TRBV4-1 and J is TRBJ1-4; 10 positions match TRBD1. Germline assignment: CDR1 MGHRA and CDR2 YSYEKL. Losses at the gene ends were 3 bases for V and 8 bases for J; bases not matched to a gene: 6. The CDR3 is 15 amino acids. CDR3 DNA sequence: TGCGCCAGCAGCCAGGGACAGGGGAGATGGGAAAAACTGTTTTTT. Its translation is CASSQGQGRWEKLFF.

This chain joins TRBV6-2 or TRBV6-3 and TRBJ1-2, with D possibly TRBD1 on 5 matching bases. Trimming took off 5 bases at V and 5 bases at J, with 9 bases between the two ends. The CDR3 contains 12 residues. Per germline, CDR1 MNHEY and CDR2 SVGEGT. The CDR3 region is CASSDRQYGYTF. CDR3 in DNA: TGTGCCAGCAGTGACCGACAGTATGGCTACACCTTC.

V is TRBV6-5 and J is TRBJ2-5; D may match TRBD1 or TRBD2 (7 bases each). V was cut by 7 bases and J by 6 bases, with 21 bases left in between. The CDR3 contains 15 residues. The germline V gene encodes CDR1 MNHEY and CDR2 SVGAGI. The CDR3 coding sequence is TGTGCCAGCACCGAAGGAAGGGGGCGGGAGAAGACCCAGTACTTC. Translation gives CASTEGRGREKTQYF.

The J gene is TRBJ1-2, the V gene TRBV27; no definite D call. The V and J ends lost 5 bases and 7 bases respectively, with 14 bases between them. CDR1 and CDR2 from the germline V gene are MNHEY and SMNVEV (reference sequence). The CDR3 is 13 residues long. The CDR3 DNA follows: TGTGCCAGCAGTGTGTATGTTGGGGTTGGCTACACCTTC. This translates into CASSVYVGVGYTF.

The chain has TRBV10-3 and TRBJ1-2; weak D call: TRBD1 (5 bases). Trimming pared 3 bases from V and 3 bases from J, leaving 14 bases between. This CDR3 contains 15 residues. In germline, CDR1 is ENHRY, CDR2 SYGVKD. Here the CDR3 DNA reads TGTGCCATCAGTGACTCGGGACGAAATCACTATGGCTACACCTTC. Translation: CAISDSGRNHYGYTF.

Comments on this clone: Mismatch with germline at one junction end may stem from a read error. This sequence joins TRBV7-7 and TRBJ2-5; weak D call: TRBD1 (6 bases). The CDR3 runs 14 residues. Germline V gives CDR1 SSHAT, CDR2 FNYEAQ (reference sequence). The CDR3 loop is CASSLGADRETQYF. The CDR3, as DNA: TGTGCTAGCAGCTTAGGAGCGGACAGAGAGACCCAGTACTTC.

This clone was seen just once. The sample has other DNA sequences that encode this CDR3 too. The genes are TRBV18 and TRBJ1-6; D is unresolved. The length of the CDR3 is 13 residues. Germline V gene lookup returns CDR1 KGHSH and CDR2 LQKENI. The ends were cut back, 3 bases at V and 5 bases at J, with 5 bases in the middle. The CDR3 sequence: CASSPLDNSPLHF. In DNA, the CDR3 is TGTGCCAGCTCACCCCTCGATAATTCACCCCTCCACTTT.

CDR3 sequence (DNA): TGTGCCAGCAGTTATACTCTACAACACCCGAACACTGAAGCTTTCTTT. Translated: CASSYTLQHPNTEAFF. J is TRBJ1-1 and V is TRBV7-8; D uncertain. The germline V and J ends were trimmed by 6 bases and 1 base, with 18 bases remaining between them. CDR3 length equals 16 residues. In germline, CDR1 is SGHVS, CDR2 FQNEAQ.

The genes are TRBV19 and TRBJ1-3; D uncertain. Germline V lookup: CDR1 LNHDA, CDR2 SQIVND (reference sequence). The CDR3 is 17 amino acids. V lost 0 bases to trimming and J lost 0 bases, with 12 bases between them. In nucleotides, the CDR3 is TGTGCCAGTAGTATAGATCAAGGTTCCCGCTCTGGAAACACCATATATTTT. Protein: CASSIDQGSRSGNTIYF.

V gene TRBV19 combines with J gene TRBJ1-5; TRBD1 is a possible D gene (5 bases). Germline V CDR1 and CDR2: LNHDA, SQIVND (reference sequence). The CDR3 runs 15 residues. V lost 5 bases, J lost 5 bases, and 16 bases lay in between. CDR3 nucleotide sequence: TGTGCCAGTAGTCTTGATTCCCGGGACCATCAGCCCCAGCATTTT. Its protein is CASSLDSRDHQPQHF.

The chain couples TRBV27 to TRBJ1-2; TRBD1 is a possible D gene (5 bases). The CDR3 is 14 residues long. Trimming removed 5 bases from V and 4 bases from J, with 14 bases in between. From germline, CDR1 is MNHEY and CDR2 SMNVEV (reference sequence). The CDR3: CASSLLYGAYGYTF. CDR3 nucleotides: TGTGCCAGCAGTCTCCTGTATGGGGCCTATGGCTACACCTTC.

The chain is built from TRBV5-1 and TRBJ2-3; 14 bases agree with TRBD2. Germline V gene lookup returns CDR1 SGHRS and CDR2 YFSETQ. Trimming at V came to 4 bases and at J to 6 bases, leaving 10 bases not matched to a gene. The CDR3 runs to 17 residues. The chain's CDR3 is CASSGGLAGGRSDTQYF. CDR3 nucleotide sequence: TGCGCCAGCAGCGGCGGACTAGCGGGGGGCCGATCTGATACGCAGTATTTT.

This clone was counted between two and nine times. The chain uses TRBV6-2 or TRBV6-3 and TRBJ1-1; no clear D gene. Germline CDR1 is MNHEY and CDR2 is SVGEGT. V lost 0 bases, J lost 7 bases, and 9 bases lay in between. This CDR3 region has 13 residues. Here the CDR3 reads CASSYSNRGEAFF. CDR3 DNA sequence: TGTGCCAGCAGTTACTCGAATCGGGGTGAAGCTTTCTTT.

The gene calls are TRBV7-9 and TRBJ2-2; D uncertain. CDR1 is SEHNR, CDR2 FQNEAQ, per germline (reference sequence). Trimming left V 3 bases short and J 7 bases short, with 6 bases between. The CDR3 extends over 12 amino acids. The CDR3 region is CASSFGVGELFF. In DNA form, the CDR3 reads TGTGCCAGCAGCTTTGGGGTCGGGGAGCTGTTTTTT. The complete variable domain, with remaining parts taken from reference TRBV7-9 and TRBJ2-2, reads DTGVSQNPRHKITKRGQNVTFRCDPISEHNRLYWYRQTLGQGPEFLTYFQNEAQLEKSRLLSDRFSAERPKGSFSTLEIQRTEQGDSAMYLCASSFGVGELFFGEGSRLTVL.

This chain uses TRBV7-3 with TRBJ1-1; 7 bases fit TRBD1. The CDR3 extends over 15 amino acids. Germline-derived CDR1 and CDR2 are SGHTA and FQGTGA. J gave up 1 base and V 2 bases, and 4 bases lay outside the gene matches. CDR3 coding DNA: TGTGCCAGCAGCTTAGCGGACAGGCCGAACACTGAAGCTTTCTTT. As protein: CASSLADRPNTEAFF.

The genes are TRBV3-1 (or the pseudogene TRBV3-2) and TRBJ1-2; D possibly corresponds to TRBD1 (5 bases). In germline, CDR1 is LGHDT, CDR2 YNNKEL (reference sequence). This CDR3 spans 13 amino acids. Deletions cut 4 bases from V and 5 bases from J, with 11 bases between. The chain's CDR3 is CASSPGPIYGYTF. DNA of the CDR3: TGTGCCAGCAGCCCGGGACCCATATATGGCTACACCTTC.

CDR3 in amino acids: CASSPRSGGKDTQYF. In DNA, the CDR3 is TGCGCCAGCAGCCCGCGTAGCGGGGGAAAAGATACGCAGTATTTT. J is TRBJ2-3 and V is TRBV4-3; 9 bases are shared with TRBD2. V lost 4 bases and J lost 5; bases outside the gene matches: 7. Germline CDR1 reads LGHNA; CDR2 reads YSLEER. The CDR3 extends over 15 amino acids.

The chain combines TRBV7-2 with TRBJ1-3, with D maybe TRBD1 (6 bases). Germline values: CDR1 SGHTA, CDR2 FQGNSA. With 1 base removed from V and 3 bases from J, the gap between germline ends came to 10 bases. This CDR3 is 15 amino acids long. This CDR3 reads CASSLVGGGGNTIYF. In DNA, the CDR3 is TGTGCCAGCAGCTTAGTAGGGGGTGGTGGAAACACCATATATTTT.